This TCR beta chain was sequenced for a study of blood T cell repertoires in COVID-19. From germline, CDR1 is KGHDR and CDR2 SFDVKD. There are 17 residues in the CDR3. Trimming cost V 1 base and J 5 bases, with 17 bases left between them. In the original analysis: From reference gene primer amplification, estimates of nucleated cell counts were derived. This table comes from immunoSEQ multiplex PCR, and its TCRdb copy is limited to in-frame clones, with some not included. That table furnishes V, J and clone size, whereas the DNA furnished D and trimming. The sample holds 55,000 to 70,000 clones, over 75% seen once.

The sequenced sample was peripheral blood. The chain is built from TRBV24-1 and TRBJ2-1; maybe TRBD1 (5 bases). The sequence came from a man in his 60s with active or convalescent COVID-19. The CDR3 DNA follows: TGTGCCACCAGTGATTTTGGGGCAGTCGGGCTACACAATGAGCAGTTCTTC. Protein product: CATSDFGAVGLHNEQFF.